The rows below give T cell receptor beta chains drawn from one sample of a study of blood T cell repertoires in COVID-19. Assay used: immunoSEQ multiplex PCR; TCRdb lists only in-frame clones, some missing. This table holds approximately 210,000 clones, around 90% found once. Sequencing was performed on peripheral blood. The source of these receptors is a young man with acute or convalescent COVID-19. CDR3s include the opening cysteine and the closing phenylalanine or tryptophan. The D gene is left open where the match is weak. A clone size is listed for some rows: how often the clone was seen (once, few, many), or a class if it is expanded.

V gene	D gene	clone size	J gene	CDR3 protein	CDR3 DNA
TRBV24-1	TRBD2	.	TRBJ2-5	CATSDSSGGRETQYF	TGTGCCACCAGTGATTCTAGCGGAGGGAGGGAGACCCAGTACTTC
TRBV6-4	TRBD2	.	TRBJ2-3	CASSASSGSTDTQYF	TGTGCCAGCAGTGCCTCTAGCGGAAGCACAGATACGCAGTATTTT
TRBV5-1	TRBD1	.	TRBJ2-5	CASSLAQGKSETQYF	TGCGCCAGCAGCTTGGCACAGGGGAAGAGTGAGACCCAGTACTTC
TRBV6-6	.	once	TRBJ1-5	CASSSQGFNQPQHF	TGTGCCAGCAGTTCCCAGGGATTCAATCAGCCCCAGCATTTT
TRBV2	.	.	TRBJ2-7	CASSGGQTYEQYF	TGTGCCAGCAGTGGGGGGCAGACCTACGAGCAGTACTTC
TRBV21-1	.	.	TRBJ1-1	CASSHIAFF	TGTGCCAGCAGCCACATTGCTTTCTTT
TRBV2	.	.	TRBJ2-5	CASERSQETQYF	TGTGCCAGCGAAAGGAGCCAAGAGACCCAGTACTTC
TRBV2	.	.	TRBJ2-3	CASSELMRNFVLTDTQYF	TGTGCCAGCAGTGAATTGATGAGGAATTTCGTGTTAACAGATACGCAGTATTTT
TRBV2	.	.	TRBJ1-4	CASRHRETNEKLFF	TGTGCCAGCCGACACAGGGAGACTAATGAAAAACTGTTTTTT
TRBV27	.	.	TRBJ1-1	CASSLSTGHPLLMNTEAFF	TGTGCCAGCAGTTTATCGACGGGACACCCATTACTCATGAACACTGAAGCTTTCTTT
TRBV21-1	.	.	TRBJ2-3	CASKAQLAGVYTQYF	TGTGCCAGCAAAGCGCAACTAGCGGGAGTTTATACGCAGTATTTT
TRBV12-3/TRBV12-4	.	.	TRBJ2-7	CASSLQEAHEQYF	TGTGCCAGCAGTTTACAGGAGGCGCACGAGCAGTACTTC
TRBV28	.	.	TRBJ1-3	CASSSPPGRGPSGNTIYF	TGTGCCAGCAGTAGCCCCCCGGGCAGGGGACCCTCTGGAAACACCATATATTTT
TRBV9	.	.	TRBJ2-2	CASSAYRTPNTGELFF	TGTGCCAGCAGCGCTTACAGGACCCCGAACACCGGGGAGCTGTTTTTT
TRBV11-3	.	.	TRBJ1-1	CASSLGGNTEAFF	TGTGCCAGCAGCCTAGGAGGGAACACTGAAGCTTTCTTT
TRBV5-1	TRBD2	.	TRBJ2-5	CASSLVASGSFVWTQYF	TGCGCCAGCAGCTTGGTTGCTAGCGGGAGTTTTGTTTGGACCCAGTACTTC
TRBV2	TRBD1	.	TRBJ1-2	CASTGDRADYGYTF	TGTGCCAGCACCGGGGACAGGGCGGACTATGGCTACACCTTC
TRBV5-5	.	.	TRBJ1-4	CASSLVVREKLFF	TGTGCCAGCAGCTTGGTGGTGAGAGAAAAACTGTTTTTT
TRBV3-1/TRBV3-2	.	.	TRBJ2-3	CASSQGSAGSADTQYF	TGTGCCAGCAGCCAAGGTTCGGCGGGATCCGCAGATACGCAGTATTTT
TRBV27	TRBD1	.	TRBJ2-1	CASSLSGQISYNEQFF	TGTGCCAGCAGTTTATCGGGACAGATCTCCTACAATGAGCAGTTCTTC
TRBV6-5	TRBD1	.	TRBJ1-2	CASIAGGSNYGYTF	TGTGCCAGCATCGCAGGGGGGTCTAACTATGGCTACACCTTC
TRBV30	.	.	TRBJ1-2	CAWSVLHTVGYTF	TGTGCCTGGAGTGTTCTTCATACGGTGGGCTACACCTTC
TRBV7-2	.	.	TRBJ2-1	CASSSHMEQFF	TGTGCCAGCAGCTCCCACATGGAGCAGTTCTTC
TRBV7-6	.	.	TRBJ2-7	CASGSWSYEQYF	TGTGCCAGCGGGAGTTGGTCCTACGAGCAGTACTTC
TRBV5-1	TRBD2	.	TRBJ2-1	CASSPGLAGGGYNEQFF	TGCGCCAGCAGCCCGGGACTAGCGGGAGGGGGCTACAATGAGCAGTTCTTC
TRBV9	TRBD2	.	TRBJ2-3	CASSRQGGSGRADTQYF	TGTGCCAGCAGCCGTCAGGGAGGGAGCGGGAGGGCCGATACGCAGTATTTT
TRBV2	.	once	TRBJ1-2	CASRRENLANYGYTF	TGTGCCAGCAGAAGGGAGAACCTGGCTAACTATGGCTACACCTTC
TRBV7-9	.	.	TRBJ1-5	CAPKGAGDSNQPQHF	TGTGCCCCAAAAGGGGCGGGAGATAGCAATCAGCCCCAGCATTTT
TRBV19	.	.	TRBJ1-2	CASSLILREWNGYTF	TGTGCCAGTAGTCTTATCCTCAGGGAATGGAATGGCTACACCTTC
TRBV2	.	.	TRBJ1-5	CASSDSLQPQHF	TGTGCCAGCAGCGACAGTCTTCAGCCCCAGCATTTT
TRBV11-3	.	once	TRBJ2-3	CASSLDRAGSTDTQYF	TGTGCCAGCAGCTTAGATCGGGCGGGTAGCACAGATACGCAGTATTTT
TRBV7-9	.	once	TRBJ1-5	CASSFGGDRPQHF	TGTGCCAGCAGCTTTGGGGGGGATCGGCCCCAGCATTTT